A single sample is the source of the 15 T cell receptor beta chains below, sequenced in a study of regulatory T cells in long-lasting Graves disease. According to the study, TCR beta libraries were built with iRepertoire HTBI primers and CDR3-region Arm-PCR. From the multiplex PCR reads, TCRdb called clonotypes with MiXCR, one entry per CDR3 protein. The table records some 250,000 distinct CDR3 sequences, 15% to 20% of them present only once. Time point of the sample: newly diagnosed GD, antithyroid drugs for less than 3 months. Making the TCR library involved RNA that had been extracted from PBMCs. This specimen was peripheral blood mononuclear cells (PBMCs), taken at new diagnosis, from a patient treated with antithyroid drugs. Receptors were obtained from a female donor with Graves disease.

There are a few counts of this clonotype. A far larger clone differs by one base, so this is likely a read error. V is TRBV28 and J is TRBJ1-2; weak D call: TRBD1 (5 bases). The V end lost 6 bases, the J end lost 3 bases, and 17 bases lay between the germline ends. The CDR3 sequence is 15 residues long. Looked up from germline, CDR1 is MDHEN and CDR2 is SYDVKM. CDR3 nucleotides: TGTGCCAGCAGCCCCAGTGGCAGGGAGGACTATGGCTACACCTTC. It encodes CASSPSGREDYGYTF.

Of note for this clonotype: A much bigger clone sits one base away, suggesting this may be a read error. CDR3 residues: CASSYSSASYNEQLF. DNA of the CDR3: TGTGCCAGCAGTTATTCTAGCGCTTCCTACAATGAGCAGCTCTTC. J is TRBJ2-1 and V is TRBV6-2 or TRBV6-3; TRBD2 is a possible D gene (6 bases). There are 15 residues in the CDR3. CDR1 is MNHEY and CDR2 is SVGEGT in the germline V gene.

The chain uses TRBV28 and TRBJ2-3; D is undetermined. This CDR3 is built from 14 residues. Trimming cost V 5 bases and J 1 base, with 10 bases left between them. CDR1 is MDHEN, CDR2 SYDVKM, per germline. CDR3 nucleotide sequence: TGTGCCAGCAGTACGTCCTCGGGCACAGATACGCAGTATTTT. It translates to CASSTSSGTDTQYF. The variable domain in full, with the rest retrieved from reference TRBV28 and TRBJ2-3, is DVKVTQSSRYLVKRTGEKVFLECVQDMDHENMFWYRQDPGLGLRLIYFSYDVKMKEKGDIPEGYSVSREKKERFSLILESASTNQTSMYLCASSTSSGTDTQYFGPGTRLTVL.

There are a few counts of this clonotype. DNA of the CDR3: TGTGCCAGCTCACACACCCTAGCGGGAGGTGAGGCCAAAAACATTCAGTACTTC. Translating gives CASSHTLAGGEAKNIQYF. This chain uses TRBV18 with TRBJ2-4; 11 nucleotides match TRBD2. Germline V lookup: CDR1 KGHSH, CDR2 LQKENI. The length of the CDR3 is 18 residues. The ends lost 4 bases at V and 1 base at J; junction bases unmatched: 9.

The genes are TRBV11-2 and TRBJ2-5, with 11 bases identical to TRBD2. This CDR3 spans 16 amino acids. Germline V gene data show CDR1 as SGHAT and CDR2 as FQNNGV. Germline trimming cut 5 bases from V and 5 bases from J; bases unmatched to any gene: 10. The CDR3 region is CASSPITSGSRETQYF. CDR3 DNA: TGTGCCAGCAGCCCAATAACTAGCGGGAGCAGGGAGACCCAGTACTTC.

This clonotype was seen repeatedly, ten times or more. The chain couples TRBV28 to TRBJ1-2; TRBD1 matches 9 bases. CDR1 is MDHEN and CDR2 is SYDVKM in the germline V gene. Trimming removed 4 bases from V and 6 bases from J; junction bases left unmatched: 6. The CDR3 runs to 14 residues. This CDR3 reads CASSSAGTGNGYTF. DNA of the CDR3: TGTGCCAGCAGTTCAGCCGGGACAGGGAATGGCTACACCTTC.

This chain uses TRBV2 with TRBJ2-5; 10 bases align to TRBD2. This CDR3 is 14 amino acids long. The V gene's germline CDR1 is SNHLY and CDR2 FYNNEI. J lost 1 base, V lost 7 bases, and 3 bases had no gene match. The DNA of the CDR3 is TGTGCCAGCACCGGACTAGCGGCCCAAGAGACCCAGTACTTC. Amino acids: CASTGLAAQETQYF. Filled out from reference TRBV2 and TRBJ2-5, the complete variable domain reads EPEVTQTPSHQVTQMGQEVILRCVPISNHLYFYWYRQILGQKVEFLVSFYNNEISEKSEIFDDQFSVERPDGSNFTLKIRSTKLEDSAMYFCASTGLAAQETQYFGPGTRLLVL.

The chain has TRBV10-3 and TRBJ1-4, with 7 bases identical to TRBD1. Germline-derived CDR1 and CDR2 are ENHRY and SYGVKD. This CDR3 comprises 14 residues. V trimming: 8 bases; J trimming: 7 bases; junction bases outside the gene matches: 10. The CDR3, as DNA: TGTGCCATCGGGCCTACAGGGGCCGCTGAAAAACTGTTTTTT. Its protein is CAIGPTGAAEKLFF.

Many counts were recorded for this clonotype. The CDR3 sequence is CASSLARQGSDTQYF. CDR3 coding DNA: TGTGCCAGCAGCTTGGCCCGACAGGGATCGGATACGCAGTATTTT. The rearrangement joins TRBV5-4 to TRBJ2-3; TRBD1 agrees at 7 bases. The germline V gene encodes CDR1 SGHNT and CDR2 YYREEE (reference sequence). The V segment lost 0 bases and the J segment 6 bases; nucleotides outside the gene matches: 7. This CDR3 contains 15 residues.

This clonotype was observed at least ten times. This rearrangement joins TRBV27 to TRBJ2-1, with 8 bases matching TRBD2. The CDR3 runs 14 residues. CDR1 and CDR2 (germline): MNHEY, SMNVEV (reference sequence). The junction had 9 bases not matched to a gene; V was cut back by 6 bases and J by 8 bases. The CDR3 DNA reads TGTGCCAGCAGGCCCAGCGGGGGACCGGATGAGCAGTTCTTC. Its translation is CASRPSGGPDEQFF.

This clonotype was detected many times. The chain employs TRBV9 and TRBJ2-1; TRBD2 matches 8 bases. This CDR3 contains 15 residues. Trimming at V came to 3 bases and at J to 8 bases, leaving 10 bases not matched to a gene. CDR1 SGDLS and CDR2 YYNGEE come from the germline V gene. The CDR3 region has the DNA TGTGCCAGCAGCGCGGCGGGGACTAGTCTCGATGAGCAGTTCTTC. It codes for CASSAAGTSLDEQFF.

In this sample, this clonotype turned up many times. The V gene is TRBV11-1, the J gene TRBJ2-1; 9 bases line up with TRBD2. This CDR3 has 14 amino acids. Germline CDR1 reads SGHAT; CDR2 reads FQDESV (reference sequence). V was pared by 3 bases and J by 9 bases, with 6 bases of the junction left unmatched. The CDR3 region has the DNA TGTGCCAGCAGCTTCGGAGCGGGAGGTAGTGAGCAGTTCTTC. Protein product: CASSFGAGGSEQFF.

This clonotype was seen repeatedly, ten times or more. The chain recombines TRBV12-3 or TRBV12-4 with TRBJ2-4, with D perhaps matching TRBD2 (6 bases). The CDR3 is made up of 15 amino acids. Trimming pared 6 bases from V and 9 bases from J, leaving 21 bases between. The CDR3 DNA reads as TGTGCCAGCAGCTTACCGGGAGCCATAAGGGGCATTCAGTACTTC. Amino acid sequence: CASSLPGAIRGIQYF.

This clonotype has only a few counts. The V and J genes are TRBV6-5 and TRBJ2-5; D not resolved. V was trimmed by 2 bases and J by 5 bases, leaving 15 bases between them. Germline-derived CDR1 and CDR2 are MNHEY and SVGAGI. The CDR3 runs to 15 residues. The CDR3 nucleotides read TGTGCCAGCAGTTACGGGTCCGCCTTGGGGGAGACCCAGTACTTC. Translating gives CASSYGSALGETQYF.

This clonotype showed up many times. The chain has TRBV11-2 and TRBJ1-1, with D possibly being TRBD1 (5 bases). The germline gives CDR1 SGHAT, CDR2 FQNNGV. V was pared by 1 base and J by 2 bases, with 14 bases between. This CDR3 contains 16 residues. CDR3 protein: CASSLGRDSLNTEAFF. CDR3 DNA: TGTGCCAGCAGCTTAGGGCGTGACAGCTTAAACACTGAAGCTTTCTTT.